This paragraph covers one T cell receptor beta chain sequence. Its cognate antigen is unknown. There are 14 residues in the CDR3. The germline gives CDR1 SGHRS, CDR2 YFSETQ. Trimming took 0 bases from V and 8 from J, leaving 9 bases between them. The data were taken from a study of cytomegalovirus exposure and HLA in healthy donors. Primers: 60 Vbeta forward and 13 Jbeta reverse. The repertoire was sequenced with immunoSEQ multiplex PCR; TCRdb's copy has only in-frame clones and lacks some. The table has approximately 210,000 clones, 82% seen once. Study-wide points: The listing of some 170 TCR beta chains classed them as cytomegalovirus-associated.

The V and J genes are TRBV5-1 and TRBJ1-6, with no clear D. This TCR came from a man aged 35 to 55 in good health and CMV-seropositive. The sequencing sample was made of PBMCs. CDR3 residues: CASSLVERDSPLHF. CDR3 nucleotide sequence: TGCGCCAGCAGCTTGGTCGAGAGGGATTCACCCCTCCACTTT.